What follows describes a single TCR beta chain. This record belongs to a study of blood T cell repertoires in COVID-19. Turning to the study itself: From the United States, Italy and Spain came samples of acute and convalescent COVID-19.

In the source study's methods: The authors estimated nucleated cell counts from reference gene primer amplification. Method: immunoSEQ multiplex PCR; TCRdb's copy keeps in-frame clones and lacks some. V, J and clone size derive from that table, while D and trimming were established from the DNA sequence. The sample consists of some 310,000 clones, 87% of them appearing once. The length of the CDR3 is 14 residues. Trimming took off 0 bases at V and 5 bases at J, with 10 bases between the two ends. Per the germline V gene, CDR1 is SGHDN and CDR2 is FVKESK. Sample: peripheral blood. This clonotype originated in a man between 45 and 60 years old with active or convalescent COVID-19. The chain couples TRBV14 to TRBJ1-2, with D hard to call. CDR3 sequence reads: CASSQDWGEYGYTF. In DNA form, the CDR3 reads TGTGCCAGCAGCCAAGATTGGGGAGAGTATGGCTACACCTTC.